This is a list of T cell receptor beta chains from one sample in a study of T-cell reconstitution after alpha-beta-depleted transplantation in children. TCRdb processed the PCR reads anew with MiXCR; each CDR3 protein has one entry. The sample lists 140,000 to 150,000 distinct CDR3 sequences, around 9% occurring once. The input for sequencing was PBMCs, mostly from graft donor cells, taken 180 days after TCRalphabeta/CD19-depleted stem cell transplant. The receptors originated from a female patient younger than 10 who had a stem cell transplant for congenital amegakaryocytic thrombocytopenia, so the T cells may come from the graft donor. Each CDR3 is given with its conserved first and last residue. The order of the fields is J gene, V gene, CDR3 protein.

TRBJ2-5,TRBV20-1,CSAIRGATQETQYF
TRBJ2-5,TRBV7-2,CASSHLYRGGMQETQYF
TRBJ2-3,TRBV5-1,CASSPLIGYTDTQYF
TRBJ2-3,TRBV5-5,CASSLVASTDTQYF
TRBJ2-2,TRBV12-3/TRBV12-4,CASSLAPAATGELFF
TRBJ2-5,TRBV10-1,CASSEPWAQYF
TRBJ1-1,TRBV6-5,CAGGAGGSNTEAFF
TRBJ2-7,TRBV30,CAWSVFSKMDEQYF
TRBJ2-5,TRBV12-3/TRBV12-4,CASSSSGGTETQYF
TRBJ2-4,TRBV2,CASRAGLAVNIQYF
TRBJ2-2,TRBV5-1,CASSPDSPFAGELFF
TRBJ1-1,TRBV4-1,CASSWGGRGRMNTEAFF
TRBJ2-7,TRBV5-3,CARAAGQVFRGSAYEQYF
TRBJ2-2,TRBV7-2,CASSFAGTPSNTGELFF
TRBJ2-3,TRBV7-8,CASSPPVWGSKDTQYF
TRBJ1-2,TRBV20-1,CSAAGGRGAEDYGYTF
TRBJ1-6,TRBV30,CAWTWPLRAPLHF
TRBJ2-1,TRBV6-2/TRBV6-3,CASMGAKWGYNEQFF
TRBJ2-5,TRBV20-1,CSAARQETQYF